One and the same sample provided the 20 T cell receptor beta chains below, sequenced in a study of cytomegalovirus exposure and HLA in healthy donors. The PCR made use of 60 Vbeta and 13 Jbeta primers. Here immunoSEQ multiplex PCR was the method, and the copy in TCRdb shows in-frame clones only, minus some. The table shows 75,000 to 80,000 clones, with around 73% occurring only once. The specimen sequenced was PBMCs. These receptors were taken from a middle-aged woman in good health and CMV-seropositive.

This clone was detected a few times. CDR3 residues: CATNMGTDGYTF. In nucleotides, the CDR3 is TGTGCCACCAACATGGGCACGGATGGCTACACCTTC. The chain is built from TRBV19 and TRBJ1-2; D gene ambiguous. Germline V lookup: CDR1 LNHDA, CDR2 SQIVND (reference sequence). The CDR3 spans 12 residues. V was cut by 10 bases and J by 6 bases, with 15 bases left in between.

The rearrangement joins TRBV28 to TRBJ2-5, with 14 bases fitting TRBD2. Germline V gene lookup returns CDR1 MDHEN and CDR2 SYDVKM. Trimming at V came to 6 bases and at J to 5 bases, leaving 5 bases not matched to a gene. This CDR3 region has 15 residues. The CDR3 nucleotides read TGTGCCAGCAGGTCGACTAGCGGGGGGGCGGAGACCCAGTACTTC. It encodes CASRSTSGGAETQYF.

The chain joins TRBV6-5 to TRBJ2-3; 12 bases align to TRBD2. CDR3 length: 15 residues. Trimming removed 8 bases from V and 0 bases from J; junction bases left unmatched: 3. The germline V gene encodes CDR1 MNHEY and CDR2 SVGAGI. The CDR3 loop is CASRLAGGSTDTQYF. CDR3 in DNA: TGTGCCAGCCGCCTAGCGGGGGGGAGCACAGATACGCAGTATTTT.

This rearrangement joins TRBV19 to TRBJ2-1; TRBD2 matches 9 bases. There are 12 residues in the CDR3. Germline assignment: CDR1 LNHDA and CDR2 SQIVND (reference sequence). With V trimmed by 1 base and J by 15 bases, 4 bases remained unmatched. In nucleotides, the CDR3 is TGTGCCAGTAGTATAGGCGCGGGGGGGCTGTTCTTC. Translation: CASSIGAGGLFF.

The CDR3 here is CASSKAPGGYSYEQYF. CDR3 DNA sequence: TGTGCCAGCAGCAAGGCTCCGGGGGGCTATTCCTACGAGCAGTACTTC. The genes are TRBV11-2 and TRBJ2-7; perhaps TRBD2 as D (7 bases). Deletions cut 5 bases from V and 1 base from J, with 18 bases between. The CDR3 sequence is 16 residues long. The V gene's germline CDR1 is SGHAT and CDR2 FQNNGV.

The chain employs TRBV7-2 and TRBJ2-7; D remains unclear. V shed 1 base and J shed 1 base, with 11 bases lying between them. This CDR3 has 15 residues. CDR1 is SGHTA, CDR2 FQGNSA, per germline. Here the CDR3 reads CASSLVGRISYEQYF. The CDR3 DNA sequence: TGTGCCAGCAGCTTAGTTGGCAGAATTTCCTACGAGCAGTACTTC.

This CDR3 reads CASRGRDRPALGYTF. CDR3 nucleotide sequence: TGTGCCAGTAGGGGAAGGGACAGACCCGCCCTTGGCTACACCTTC. V usage is TRBV19 and J usage is TRBJ1-2; 7 bases fit TRBD1. The V gene end was trimmed by 6 bases and the J gene end by 7 bases; junction bases not matched to a gene: 14. CDR1 is LNHDA, CDR2 SQIVND, per germline (reference sequence). This CDR3 contains 15 residues.

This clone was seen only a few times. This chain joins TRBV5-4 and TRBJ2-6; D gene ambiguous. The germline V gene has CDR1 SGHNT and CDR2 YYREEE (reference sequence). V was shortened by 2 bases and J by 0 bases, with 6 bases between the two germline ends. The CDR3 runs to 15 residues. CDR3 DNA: TGTGCCAGCAGCTTCCCCTTCTCTGGGGCCAACGTCCTGACTTTC. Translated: CASSFPFSGANVLTF.

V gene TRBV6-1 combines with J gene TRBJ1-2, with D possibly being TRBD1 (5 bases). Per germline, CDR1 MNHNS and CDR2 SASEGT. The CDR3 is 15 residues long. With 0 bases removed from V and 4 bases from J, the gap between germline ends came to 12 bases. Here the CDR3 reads CASSEAGAGVYGYTF. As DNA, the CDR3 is TGTGCCAGCAGTGAAGCTGGGGCAGGCGTCTATGGCTACACCTTC.

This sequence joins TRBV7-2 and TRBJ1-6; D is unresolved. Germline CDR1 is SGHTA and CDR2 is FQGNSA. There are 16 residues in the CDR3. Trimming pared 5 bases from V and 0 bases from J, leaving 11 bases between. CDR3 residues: CASSGRGSSYNSPLHF. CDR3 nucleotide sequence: TGTGCCAGCAGCGGCCGTGGGAGCTCCTATAATTCACCCCTCCACTTT.

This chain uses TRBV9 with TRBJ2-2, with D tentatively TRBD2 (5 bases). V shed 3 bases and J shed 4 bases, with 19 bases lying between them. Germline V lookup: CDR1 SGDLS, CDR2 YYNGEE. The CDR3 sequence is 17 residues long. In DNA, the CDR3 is TGTGCCAGCAGCGCCGCTAGTCGGGGTGTAGCCACCGGGGAGCTGTTTTTT. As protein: CASSAASRGVATGELFF.

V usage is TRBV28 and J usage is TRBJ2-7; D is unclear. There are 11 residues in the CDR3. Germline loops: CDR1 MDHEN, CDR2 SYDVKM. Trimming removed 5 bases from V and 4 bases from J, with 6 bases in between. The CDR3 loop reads CASSPQYEQYF. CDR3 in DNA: TGTGCCAGCAGTCCTCAGTACGAGCAGTACTTC.

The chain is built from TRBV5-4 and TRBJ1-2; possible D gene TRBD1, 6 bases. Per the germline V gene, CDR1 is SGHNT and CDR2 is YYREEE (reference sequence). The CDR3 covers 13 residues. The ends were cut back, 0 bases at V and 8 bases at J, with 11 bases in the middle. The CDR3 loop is CASSLAQGYGYTF. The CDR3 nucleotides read TGTGCCAGCAGCTTGGCACAGGGATACGGCTACACCTTC.

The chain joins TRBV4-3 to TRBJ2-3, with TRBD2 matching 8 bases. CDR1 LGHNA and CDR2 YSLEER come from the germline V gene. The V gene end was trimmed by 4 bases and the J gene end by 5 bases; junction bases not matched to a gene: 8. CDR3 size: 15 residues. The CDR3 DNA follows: TGCGCCAGCAGCCGTGGCGGGGGGCGGGGAGATACGCAGTATTTT. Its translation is CASSRGGGRGDTQYF.

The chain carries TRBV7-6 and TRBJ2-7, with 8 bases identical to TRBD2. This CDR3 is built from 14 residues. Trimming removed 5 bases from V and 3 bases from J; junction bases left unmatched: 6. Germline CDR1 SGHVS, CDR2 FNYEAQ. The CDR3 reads CASSLTSVGYEQYF. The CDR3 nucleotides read TGTGCCAGCAGCCTGACTAGCGTGGGCTACGAGCAGTACTTC.

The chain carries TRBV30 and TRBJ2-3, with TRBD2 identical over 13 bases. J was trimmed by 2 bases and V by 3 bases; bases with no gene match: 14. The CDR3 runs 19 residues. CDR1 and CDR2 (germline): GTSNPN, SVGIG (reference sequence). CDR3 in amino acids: CAWRPPRLAGGRITDTQYF. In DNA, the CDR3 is TGTGCCTGGAGGCCCCCTCGACTAGCGGGGGGCCGGATCACAGATACGCAGTATTTT.

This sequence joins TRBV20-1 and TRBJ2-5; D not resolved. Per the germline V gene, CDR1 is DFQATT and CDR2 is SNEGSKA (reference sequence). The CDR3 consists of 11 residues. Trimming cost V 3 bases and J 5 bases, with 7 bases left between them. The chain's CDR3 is CSASVRETQYF. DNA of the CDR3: TGCAGTGCTAGTGTCAGGGAGACCCAGTACTTC.

CDR3 sequence (DNA): TGTGCCAGCAGTGGGCCGGGGGGGCCTGACACCGGGGAGCTGTTTTTT. Translating it yields CASSGPGGPDTGELFF. This sequence joins TRBV28 and TRBJ2-2; 8 bases are shared with TRBD2. Per germline, CDR1 MDHEN and CDR2 SYDVKM. J gave up 3 bases and V 5 bases, and 8 bases lay outside the gene matches. The CDR3 loop spans 16 amino acids.

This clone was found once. The CDR3 region has the DNA TGCGCCAGCAGCCAAGAGCTGGGGGCAAGGGGAAACACCATATATTTT. Its protein is CASSQELGARGNTIYF. This chain uses TRBV4-1 with TRBJ1-3; weak D call: TRBD1 (6 bases). Germline CDR1 MGHRA, CDR2 YSYEKL. Trimming left V 0 bases short and J 4 bases short, with 13 bases between. This CDR3 is 16 amino acids long.

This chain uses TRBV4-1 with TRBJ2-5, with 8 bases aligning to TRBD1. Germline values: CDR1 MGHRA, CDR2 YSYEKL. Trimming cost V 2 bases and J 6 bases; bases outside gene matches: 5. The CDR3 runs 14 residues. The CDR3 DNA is TGCGCCAGCAGCCAATCTCAGGGGGCGAAGACCCAGTACTTC. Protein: CASSQSQGAKTQYF.